This T cell receptor beta chain originates from a study of CD8+CD57+ T cells in acquired aplastic anemia. TCR beta VDJ combinations and CDR3 sequences were profiled from genomic DNA. A single record per CDR3 protein comes from TCRdb applying MiXCR to the reads. There are 150,000 to 180,000 distinct CDR3 sequences in the sample; roughly 49% occur only once, and approximately 12% lies in the top ten. The sequenced patients had an expansion of CD8+CD57+ cells seen by flow cytometry. The sample comprised sorted CD4+, CD8+, or CD8+CD57+ T cells (not recorded which) from PBMCs. The TCR originated in a human donor with aplastic anemia.

The CDR3 DNA sequence: TGCGCCAGCAGCCCAATGAACACTGAAGCTTTCTTT. It translates to CASSPMNTEAFF. This chain joins TRBV5-1 and TRBJ1-1; D unresolved. CDR1 and CDR2 (germline): SGHRS, YFSETQ. Between the trimmed V and J ends, which lost 4 bases and 0 bases, there was a span of 4 bases. The CDR3 has 12 amino acids.